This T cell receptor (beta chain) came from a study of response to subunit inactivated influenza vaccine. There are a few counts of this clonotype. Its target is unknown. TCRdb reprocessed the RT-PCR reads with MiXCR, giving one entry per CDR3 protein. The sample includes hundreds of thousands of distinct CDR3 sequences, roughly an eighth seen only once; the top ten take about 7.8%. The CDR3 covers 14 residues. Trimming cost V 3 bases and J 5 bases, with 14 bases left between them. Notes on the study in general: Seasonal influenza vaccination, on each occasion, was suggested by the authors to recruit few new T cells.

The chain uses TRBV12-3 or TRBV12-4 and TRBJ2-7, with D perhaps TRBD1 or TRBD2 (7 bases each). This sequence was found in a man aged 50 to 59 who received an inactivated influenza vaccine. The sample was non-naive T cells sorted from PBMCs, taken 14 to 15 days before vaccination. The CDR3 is CASSLGRGQDEQYF. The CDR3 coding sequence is TGTGCCAGCAGTTTGGGGAGGGGGCAAGACGAGCAGTACTTC.